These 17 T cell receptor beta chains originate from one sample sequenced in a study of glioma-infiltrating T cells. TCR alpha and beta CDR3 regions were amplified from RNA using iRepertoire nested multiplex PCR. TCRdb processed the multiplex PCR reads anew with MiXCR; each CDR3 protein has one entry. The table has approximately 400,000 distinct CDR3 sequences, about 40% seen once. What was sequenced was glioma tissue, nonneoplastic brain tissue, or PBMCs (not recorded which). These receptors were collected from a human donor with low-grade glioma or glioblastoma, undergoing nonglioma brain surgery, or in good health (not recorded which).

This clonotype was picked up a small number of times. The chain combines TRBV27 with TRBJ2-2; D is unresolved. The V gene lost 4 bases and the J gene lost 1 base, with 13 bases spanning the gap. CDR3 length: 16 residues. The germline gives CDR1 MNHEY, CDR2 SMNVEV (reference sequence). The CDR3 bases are TGTGCCAGCAGTTGGAATAGCTTCGGGAACACCGGGGAGCTGTTTTTT. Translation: CASSWNSFGNTGELFF.

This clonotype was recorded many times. The CDR3 loop reads CASSGDRVSPGNEKLFF. CDR3 DNA sequence: TGTGCCAGCAGTGGGGACAGGGTGTCCCCCGGTAATGAAAAACTGTTTTTT. V and J are TRBV27 and TRBJ1-4; 9 bases map to TRBD1. The trim removed 5 bases at V and 4 bases at J, leaving 11 bases unmatched. CDR3 length: 17 residues. In germline, CDR1 is MNHEY, CDR2 SMNVEV (reference sequence).

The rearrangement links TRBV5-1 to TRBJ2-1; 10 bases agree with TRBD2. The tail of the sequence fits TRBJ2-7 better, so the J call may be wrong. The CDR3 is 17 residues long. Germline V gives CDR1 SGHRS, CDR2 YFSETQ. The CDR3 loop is CASSLVSTLAGWGEQYF. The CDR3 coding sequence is TGCGCCAGCAGCTTAGTATCAACACTAGCGGGGTGGGGCGAGCAGTACTTC.

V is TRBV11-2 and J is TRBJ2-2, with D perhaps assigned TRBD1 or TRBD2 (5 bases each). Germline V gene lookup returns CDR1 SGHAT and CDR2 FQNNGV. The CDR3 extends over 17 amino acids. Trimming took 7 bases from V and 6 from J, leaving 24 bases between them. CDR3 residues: CASNDKPGQGYSGELFF. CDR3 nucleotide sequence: TGTGCCAGCAACGACAAACCGGGGCAGGGATATTCCGGGGAGCTGTTTTTT.

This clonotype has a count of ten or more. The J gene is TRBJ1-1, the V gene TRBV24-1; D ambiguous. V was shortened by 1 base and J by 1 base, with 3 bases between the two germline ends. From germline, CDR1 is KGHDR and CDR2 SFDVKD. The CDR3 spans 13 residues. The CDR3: CATSDFGNTEAFF. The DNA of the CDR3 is TGTGCCACCAGTGATTTTGGGAACACTGAAGCTTTCTTT.

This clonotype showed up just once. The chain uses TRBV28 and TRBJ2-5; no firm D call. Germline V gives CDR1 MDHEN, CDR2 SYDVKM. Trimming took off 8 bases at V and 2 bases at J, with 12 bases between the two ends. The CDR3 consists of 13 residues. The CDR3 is CASSPLQQETQYF. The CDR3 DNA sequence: TGTGCCAGCTCACCACTGCAGCAAGAGACCCAGTACTTC.

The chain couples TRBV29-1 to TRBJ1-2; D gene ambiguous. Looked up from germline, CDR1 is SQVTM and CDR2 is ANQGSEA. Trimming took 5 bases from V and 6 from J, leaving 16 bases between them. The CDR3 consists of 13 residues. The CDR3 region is CSVLGQRINGYTF. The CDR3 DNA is TGCAGCGTTCTTGGGCAGAGGATAAATGGCTACACCTTC.

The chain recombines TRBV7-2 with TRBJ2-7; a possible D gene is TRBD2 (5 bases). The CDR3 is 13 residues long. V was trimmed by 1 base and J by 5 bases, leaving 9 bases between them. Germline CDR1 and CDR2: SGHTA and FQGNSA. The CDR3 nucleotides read TGTGCCAGCAGCTTAGTGAGGGTTAACGAGCAGTACTTC. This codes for CASSLVRVNEQYF.

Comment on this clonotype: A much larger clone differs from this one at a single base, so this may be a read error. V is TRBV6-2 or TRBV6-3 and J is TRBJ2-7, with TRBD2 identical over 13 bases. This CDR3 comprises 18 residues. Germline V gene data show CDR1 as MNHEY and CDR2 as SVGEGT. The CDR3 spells CASSPLPLGLAGEYERYF. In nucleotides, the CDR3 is TGTGCCAGCAGTCCCCTGCCCCTAGGACTAGCGGGAGAGTACGAGCGGTACTTC.

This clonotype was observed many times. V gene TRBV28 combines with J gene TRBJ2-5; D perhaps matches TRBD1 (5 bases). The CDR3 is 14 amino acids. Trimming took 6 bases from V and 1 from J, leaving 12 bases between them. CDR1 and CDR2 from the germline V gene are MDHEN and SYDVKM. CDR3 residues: CASSLSQGQETQYF. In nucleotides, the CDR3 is TGTGCCAGCAGCCTCAGTCAGGGCCAAGAGACCCAGTACTTC.

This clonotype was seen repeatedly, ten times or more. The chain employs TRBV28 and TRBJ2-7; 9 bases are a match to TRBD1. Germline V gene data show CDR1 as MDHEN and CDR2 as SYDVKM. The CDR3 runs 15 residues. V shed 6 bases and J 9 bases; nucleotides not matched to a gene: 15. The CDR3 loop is CASRAVGTGSSGQYF. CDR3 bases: TGTGCCAGCAGGGCGGTTGGGACAGGGAGTTCGGGGCAGTACTTC.

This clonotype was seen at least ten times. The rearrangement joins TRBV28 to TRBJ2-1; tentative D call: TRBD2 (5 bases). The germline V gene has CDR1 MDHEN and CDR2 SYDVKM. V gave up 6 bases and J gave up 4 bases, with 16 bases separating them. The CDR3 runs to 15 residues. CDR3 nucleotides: TGTGCCAGCAGCGGCTTGGAGGCCCTATACAATGAGCAGTTCTTC. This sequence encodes CASSGLEALYNEQFF.

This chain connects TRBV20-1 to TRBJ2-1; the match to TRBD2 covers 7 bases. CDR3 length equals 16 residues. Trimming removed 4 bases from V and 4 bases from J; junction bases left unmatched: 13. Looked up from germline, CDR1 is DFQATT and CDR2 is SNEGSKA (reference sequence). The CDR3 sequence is CSAMGPLAASYNEQFF. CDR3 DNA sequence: TGCAGTGCTATGGGGCCTCTAGCGGCGTCTTACAATGAGCAGTTCTTC.

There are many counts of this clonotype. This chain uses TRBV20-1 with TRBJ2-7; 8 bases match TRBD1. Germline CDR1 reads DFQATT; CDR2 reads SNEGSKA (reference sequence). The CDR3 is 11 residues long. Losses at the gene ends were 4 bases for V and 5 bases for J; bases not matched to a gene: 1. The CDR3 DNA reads TGCAGTGCTAACAGGGGGGACGAGCAGTACTTC. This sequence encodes CSANRGDEQYF.

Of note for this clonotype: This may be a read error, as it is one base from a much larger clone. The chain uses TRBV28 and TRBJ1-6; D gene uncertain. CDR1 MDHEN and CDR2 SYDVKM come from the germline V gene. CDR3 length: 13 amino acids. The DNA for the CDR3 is TGTGCCAGCAGTTTAATGTATAATTCAGCCCTCCACTTT. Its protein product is CASSLMYNSALHF.

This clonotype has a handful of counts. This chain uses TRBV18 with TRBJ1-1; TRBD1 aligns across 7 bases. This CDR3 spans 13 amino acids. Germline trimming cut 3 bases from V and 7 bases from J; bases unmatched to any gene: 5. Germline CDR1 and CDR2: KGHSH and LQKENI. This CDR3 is CASSPFGTVEAFF. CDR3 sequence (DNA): TGTGCCAGCTCACCCTTCGGGACAGTTGAAGCTTTCTTT.

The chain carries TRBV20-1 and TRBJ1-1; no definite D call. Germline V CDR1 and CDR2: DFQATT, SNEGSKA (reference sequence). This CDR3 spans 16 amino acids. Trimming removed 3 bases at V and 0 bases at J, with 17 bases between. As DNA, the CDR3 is TGCAGTGCTAGGTCGTTATCGAGGGAGGTGAACACTGAAGCTTTCTTT. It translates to CSARSLSREVNTEAFF.